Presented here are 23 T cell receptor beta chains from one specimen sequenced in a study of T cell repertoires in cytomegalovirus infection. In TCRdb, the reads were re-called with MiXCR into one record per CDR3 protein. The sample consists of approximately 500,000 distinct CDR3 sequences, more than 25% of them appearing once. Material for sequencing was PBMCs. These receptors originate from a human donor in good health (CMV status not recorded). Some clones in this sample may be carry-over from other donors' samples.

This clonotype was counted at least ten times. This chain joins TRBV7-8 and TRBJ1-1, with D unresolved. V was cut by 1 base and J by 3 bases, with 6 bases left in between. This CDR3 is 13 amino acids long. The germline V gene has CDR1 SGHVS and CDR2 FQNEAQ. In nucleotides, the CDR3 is TGTGCCAGCAGCTTAGTTTCGTACACTGAAGCTTTCTTT. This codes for CASSLVSYTEAFF.

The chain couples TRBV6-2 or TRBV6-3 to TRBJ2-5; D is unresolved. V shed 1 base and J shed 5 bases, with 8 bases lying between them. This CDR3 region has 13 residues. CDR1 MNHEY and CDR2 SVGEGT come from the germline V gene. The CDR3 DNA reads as TGTGCCAGCAGTTACTGGAAAATCGAGACCCAGTACTTC. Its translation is CASSYWKIETQYF.

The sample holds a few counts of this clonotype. CDR3 sequence reads: CASSPHPSGTSAEQYF. CDR3 nucleotides: TGTGCCAGCAGTCCCCACCCTAGCGGGACTTCGGCCGAGCAGTACTTC. The chain links TRBV6-2 or TRBV6-3 to TRBJ2-7; 9 positions agree with TRBD2. The CDR3 runs to 16 residues. The germline CDR1 and CDR2 sequences are MNHEY and SVGEGT. V lost 5 bases and J lost 6; bases outside the gene matches: 14.

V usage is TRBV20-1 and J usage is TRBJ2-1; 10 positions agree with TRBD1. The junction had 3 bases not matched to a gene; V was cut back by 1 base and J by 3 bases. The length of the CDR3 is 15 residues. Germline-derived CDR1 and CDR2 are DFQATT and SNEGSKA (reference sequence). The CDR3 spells CSARGDRGRYNEQFF. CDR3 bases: TGCAGTGCTAGAGGGGACAGGGGCCGCTACAATGAGCAGTTCTTC.

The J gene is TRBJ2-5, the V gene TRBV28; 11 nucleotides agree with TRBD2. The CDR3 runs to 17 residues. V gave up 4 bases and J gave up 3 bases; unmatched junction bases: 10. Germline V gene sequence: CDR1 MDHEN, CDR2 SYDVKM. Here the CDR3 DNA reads TGTGCCAGCAGTTCCCGACTGACTAGCGGGAAAGAAGAGACCCAGTACTTC. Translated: CASSSRLTSGKEETQYF.

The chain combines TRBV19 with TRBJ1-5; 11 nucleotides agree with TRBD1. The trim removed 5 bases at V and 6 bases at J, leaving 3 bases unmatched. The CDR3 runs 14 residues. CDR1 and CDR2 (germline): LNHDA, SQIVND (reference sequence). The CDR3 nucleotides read TGTGCCAGTAGTCCCGGACAGGGGGCTCAGCCCCAGCATTTT. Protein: CASSPGQGAQPQHF.

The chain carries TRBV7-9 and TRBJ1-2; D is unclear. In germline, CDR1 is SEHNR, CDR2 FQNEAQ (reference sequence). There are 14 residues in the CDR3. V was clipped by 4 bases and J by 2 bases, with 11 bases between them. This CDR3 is CASSYLIPNYGYTF. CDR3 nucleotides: TGTGCCAGCAGCTACCTCATTCCGAACTATGGCTACACCTTC.

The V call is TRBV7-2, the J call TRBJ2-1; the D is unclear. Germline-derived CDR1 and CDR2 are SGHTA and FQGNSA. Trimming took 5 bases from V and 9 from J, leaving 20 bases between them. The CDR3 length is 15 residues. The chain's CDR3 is CASSPAETAVGEQFF. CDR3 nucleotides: TGTGCCAGCAGCCCAGCCGAGACTGCGGTCGGTGAGCAGTTCTTC.

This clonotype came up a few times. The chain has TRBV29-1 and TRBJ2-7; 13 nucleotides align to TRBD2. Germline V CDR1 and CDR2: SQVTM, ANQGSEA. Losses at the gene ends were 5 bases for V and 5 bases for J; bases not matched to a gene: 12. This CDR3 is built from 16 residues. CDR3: CSVPPWTSGSCNEQYV. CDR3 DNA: TGCAGCGTTCCCCCCTGGACTAGCGGGAGTTGTAACGAGCAGTACGTC.

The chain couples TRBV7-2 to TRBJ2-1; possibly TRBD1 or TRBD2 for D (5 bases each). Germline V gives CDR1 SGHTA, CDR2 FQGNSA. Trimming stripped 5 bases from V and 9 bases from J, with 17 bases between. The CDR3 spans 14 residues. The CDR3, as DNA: TGTGCCAGCAGCCCAGGGACGGGCAAGGGTGAGCAGTTCTTC. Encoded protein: CASSPGTGKGEQFF.

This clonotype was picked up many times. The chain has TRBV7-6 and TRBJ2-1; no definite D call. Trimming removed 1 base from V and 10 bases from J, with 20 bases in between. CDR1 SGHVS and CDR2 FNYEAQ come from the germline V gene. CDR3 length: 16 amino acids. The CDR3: CASSLDASPLIREQFF. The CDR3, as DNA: TGTGCCAGCAGCTTAGACGCCAGCCCTCTCATCAGGGAGCAGTTCTTC. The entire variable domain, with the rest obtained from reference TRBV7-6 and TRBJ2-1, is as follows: GAGVSQSPRYKVTKRGQDVALRCDPISGHVSLYWYRQALGQGPEFLTYFNYEAQQDKSGLPNDRFSAERPEGSISTLTIQRTEQRDSAMYRCASSLDASPLIREQFFGPGTRLTVL.

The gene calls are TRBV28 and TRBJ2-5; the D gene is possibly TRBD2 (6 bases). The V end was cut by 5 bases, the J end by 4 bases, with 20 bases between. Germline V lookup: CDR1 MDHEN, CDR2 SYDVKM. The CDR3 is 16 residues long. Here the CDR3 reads CASSPQVGRDGETQYF. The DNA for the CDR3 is TGTGCCAGCAGTCCTCAGGTCGGGCGGGATGGAGAGACCCAGTACTTC.

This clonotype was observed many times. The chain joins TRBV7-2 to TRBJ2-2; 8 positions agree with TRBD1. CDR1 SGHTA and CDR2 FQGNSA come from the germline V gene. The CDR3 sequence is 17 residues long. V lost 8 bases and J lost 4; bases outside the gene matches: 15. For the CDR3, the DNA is TGTGCCAGCGGGCGGTTACGGACAGGGTCGCGCACCGGGGAGCTGTTTTTT. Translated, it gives CASGRLRTGSRTGELFF.

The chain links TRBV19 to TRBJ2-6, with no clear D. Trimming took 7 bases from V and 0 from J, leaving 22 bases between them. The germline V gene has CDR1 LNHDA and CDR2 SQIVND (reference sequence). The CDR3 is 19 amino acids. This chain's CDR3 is CASTSILLSGVSGANVLTF. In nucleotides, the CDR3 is TGTGCCAGTACCTCTATTCTTCTCTCTGGGGTCTCTGGGGCCAACGTCCTGACTTTC.

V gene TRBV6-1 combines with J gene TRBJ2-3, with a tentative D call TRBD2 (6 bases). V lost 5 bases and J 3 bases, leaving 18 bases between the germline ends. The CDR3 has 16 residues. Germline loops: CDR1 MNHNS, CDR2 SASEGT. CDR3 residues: CASSSGGAGWTDTQYF. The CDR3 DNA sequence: TGTGCCAGCAGTTCCGGAGGGGCGGGATGGACAGATACGCAGTATTTT.

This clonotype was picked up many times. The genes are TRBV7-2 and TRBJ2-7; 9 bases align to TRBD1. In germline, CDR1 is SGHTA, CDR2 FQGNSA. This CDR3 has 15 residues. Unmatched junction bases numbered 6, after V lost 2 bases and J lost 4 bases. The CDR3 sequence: CASSLRGTGSYEQYF. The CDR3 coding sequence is TGTGCCAGCAGCTTAAGAGGGACAGGGTCGTACGAGCAGTACTTC. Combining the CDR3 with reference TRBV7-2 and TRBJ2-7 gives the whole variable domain GAGVSQSPSNKVTEKGKDVELRCDPISGHTALYWYRQSLGQGLEFLIYFQGNSAPDKSGLPSDRFSAERTGGSVSTLTIQRTQQEDSAVYLCASSLRGTGSYEQYFGPGTRLTVT.

In nucleotides, the CDR3 is TGTGCCAGCAGGGCCTCCCGGTCCAATCAGCCCCAGCATTTT. Translation gives CASRASRSNQPQHF. V and J are TRBV2 and TRBJ1-5, with D hard to call. CDR1 SNHLY and CDR2 FYNNEI come from the germline V gene. The CDR3 extends over 14 amino acids. V shed 6 bases and J shed 3 bases, with 12 bases lying between them.

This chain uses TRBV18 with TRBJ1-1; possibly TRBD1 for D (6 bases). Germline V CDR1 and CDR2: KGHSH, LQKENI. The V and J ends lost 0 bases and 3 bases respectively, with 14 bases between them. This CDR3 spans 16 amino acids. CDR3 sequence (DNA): TGTGCCAGCTCACCACCCGCAGGGGAATGGGACACTGAAGCTTTCTTT. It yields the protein CASSPPAGEWDTEAFF.

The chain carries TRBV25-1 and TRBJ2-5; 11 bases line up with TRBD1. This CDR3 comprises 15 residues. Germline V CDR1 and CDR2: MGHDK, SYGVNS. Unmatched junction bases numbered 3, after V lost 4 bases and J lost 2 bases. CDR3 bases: TGTGCCAGCAGTGCCGGGACAGGGGGACAAGAGACCCAGTACTTC. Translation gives CASSAGTGGQETQYF.

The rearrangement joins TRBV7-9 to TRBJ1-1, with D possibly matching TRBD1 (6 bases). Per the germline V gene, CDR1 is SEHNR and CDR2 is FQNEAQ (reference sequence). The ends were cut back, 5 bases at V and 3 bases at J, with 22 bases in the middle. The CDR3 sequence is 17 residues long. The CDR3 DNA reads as TGTGCCAGCAGCACCCGAGGGGGGCTGAGTAAGTACACTGAAGCTTTCTTT. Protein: CASSTRGGLSKYTEAFF.

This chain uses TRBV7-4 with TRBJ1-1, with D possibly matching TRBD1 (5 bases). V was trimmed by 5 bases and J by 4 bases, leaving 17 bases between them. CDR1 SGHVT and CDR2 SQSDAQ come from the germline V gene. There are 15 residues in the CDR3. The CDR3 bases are TGTGCCAGCAGCCCCGAGGCGAGGGGCTTCACTGAAGCTTTCTTT. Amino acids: CASSPEARGFTEAFF.

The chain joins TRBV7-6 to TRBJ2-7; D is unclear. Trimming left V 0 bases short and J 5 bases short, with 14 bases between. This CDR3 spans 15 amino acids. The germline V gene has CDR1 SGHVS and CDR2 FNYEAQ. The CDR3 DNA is TGTGCCAGCAGCTTAGCCTCTGGCCTAATCCACGAGCAGTACTTC. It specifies CASSLASGLIHEQYF.

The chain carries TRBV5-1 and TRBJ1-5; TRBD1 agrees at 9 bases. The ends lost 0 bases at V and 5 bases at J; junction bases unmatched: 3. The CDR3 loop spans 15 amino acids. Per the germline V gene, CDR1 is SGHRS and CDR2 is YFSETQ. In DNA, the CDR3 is TGCGCCAGCAGCTTGGGGGACAGGGTCGATCAGCCCCAGCATTTT. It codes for CASSLGDRVDQPQHF.